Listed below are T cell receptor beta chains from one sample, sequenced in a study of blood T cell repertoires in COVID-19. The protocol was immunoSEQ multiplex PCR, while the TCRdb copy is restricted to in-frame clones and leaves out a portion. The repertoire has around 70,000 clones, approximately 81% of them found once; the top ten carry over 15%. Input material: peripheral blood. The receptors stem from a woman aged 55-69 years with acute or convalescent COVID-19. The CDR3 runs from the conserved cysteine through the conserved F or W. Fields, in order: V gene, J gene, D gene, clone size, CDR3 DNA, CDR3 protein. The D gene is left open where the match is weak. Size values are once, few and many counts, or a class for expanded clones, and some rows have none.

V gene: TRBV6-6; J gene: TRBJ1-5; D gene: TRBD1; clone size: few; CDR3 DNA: TGTGCCAGCAGAGATGGACAGGGGATAGGACAGCCCCAGCATTTT; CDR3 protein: CASRDGQGIGQPQHF
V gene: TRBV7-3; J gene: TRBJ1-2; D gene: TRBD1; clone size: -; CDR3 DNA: TGTGCCAGCAGCCCGGAGGGACAGGGCCCCTATGGCTACACCTTC; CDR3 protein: CASSPEGQGPYGYTF
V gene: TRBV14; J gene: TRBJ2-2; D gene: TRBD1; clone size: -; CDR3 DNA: TGTGCCAGCAGCCAAGTGGCAGGGGGCGTCACCGGGGAGCTGTTTTTT; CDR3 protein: CASSQVAGGVTGELFF
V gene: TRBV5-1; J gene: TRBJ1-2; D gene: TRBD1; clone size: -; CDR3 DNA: TGCGCCAGCAGCTCAGAAGCCGGGACAGGGAAAGGCTACACCTTC; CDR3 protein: CASSSEAGTGKGYTF
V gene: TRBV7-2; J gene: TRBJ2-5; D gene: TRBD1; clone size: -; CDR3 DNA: TGTGCCAGCAGCCATAGCCGGGACAGCATCCAAGAGACCCAGTACTTC; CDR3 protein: CASSHSRDSIQETQYF
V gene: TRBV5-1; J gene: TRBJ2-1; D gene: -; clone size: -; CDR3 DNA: TGCGCCAGCAGTCTGGCCAGTCGAAGCTCCTACAATGAGCAGTTCTTC; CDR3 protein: CASSLASRSSYNEQFF
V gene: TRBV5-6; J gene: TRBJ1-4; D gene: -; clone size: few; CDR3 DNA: TGTGCCAGCAGCCAAGACGTTAGCCTTACAACTAATGAAAAACTGTTTTTT; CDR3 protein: CASSQDVSLTTNEKLFF
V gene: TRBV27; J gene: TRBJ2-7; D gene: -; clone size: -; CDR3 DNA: TGTGCCAGCAGTTTCCATGACAGCTACGAGCAGTACTTC; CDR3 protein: CASSFHDSYEQYF
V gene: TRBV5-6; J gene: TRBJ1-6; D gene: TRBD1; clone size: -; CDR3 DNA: TGTGCCAGCAGCCGGGGGACAGGGGGTCGTAATTCACCCCTCCACTTT; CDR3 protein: CASSRGTGGRNSPLHF
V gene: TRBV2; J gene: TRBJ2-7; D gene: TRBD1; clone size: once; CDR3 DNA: TGTGCCAGCAGTGAAGCGCTTCAGGGGGTCGGCGAGCAGTACTTC; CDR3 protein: CASSEALQGVGEQYF
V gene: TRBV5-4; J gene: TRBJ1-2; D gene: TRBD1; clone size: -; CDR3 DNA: TGTGCCAGCAGCCTAGGGACAGCGACAGTACAATCCCCGGGCTACACCTTC; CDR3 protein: CASSLGTATVQSPGYTF